Reported below is one T cell receptor beta chain. How the authors handled the data: Scientists estimated how many nucleated cells there were by amplifying reference gene primers. Method: immunoSEQ multiplex PCR; TCRdb's copy keeps in-frame clones and lacks some. Clonal size and the V and J genes are those of that table, whereas D and trimming came from the DNA. The sample shows tens of thousands of clones, roughly 89% of them seen only once. Germline-derived CDR1 and CDR2 are SNHLY and FYNNEI. This CDR3 is 15 amino acids long. V gave up 6 bases and J gave up 2 bases; unmatched junction bases: 5. These data come from a study of blood T cell repertoires in COVID-19. At the level of the study: Sites in the United States, Italy and Spain provided acute and convalescent COVID-19 samples. Sample material is recorded as cDNA or gDNA derived from T cells, B-cell-depleted T cells, or PBMCs.

V gene TRBV2 combines with J gene TRBJ1-5; TRBD1 aligns across 9 bases. The sequenced sample consisted of peripheral blood. This receptor was taken from a man between 50 and 59 years old with acute or convalescent COVID-19. CDR3 DNA: TGTGCCAGCAGCGGGGACAGGGTTGGCAATCAGCCCCAGCATTTT. It translates to CASSGDRVGNQPQHF.